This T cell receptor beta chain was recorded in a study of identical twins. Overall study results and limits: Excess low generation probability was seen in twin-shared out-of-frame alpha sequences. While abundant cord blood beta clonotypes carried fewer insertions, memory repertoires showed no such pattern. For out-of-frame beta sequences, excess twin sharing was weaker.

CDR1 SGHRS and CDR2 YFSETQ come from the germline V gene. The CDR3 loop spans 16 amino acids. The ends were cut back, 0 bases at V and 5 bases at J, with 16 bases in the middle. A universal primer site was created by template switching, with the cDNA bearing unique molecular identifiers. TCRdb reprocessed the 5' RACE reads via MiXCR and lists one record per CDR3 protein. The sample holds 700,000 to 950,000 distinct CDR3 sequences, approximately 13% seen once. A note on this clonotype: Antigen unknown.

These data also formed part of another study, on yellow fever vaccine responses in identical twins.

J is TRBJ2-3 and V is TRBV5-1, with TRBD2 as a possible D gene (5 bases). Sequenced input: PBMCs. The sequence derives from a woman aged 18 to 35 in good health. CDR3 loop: CASSLVWASSGDTQYF. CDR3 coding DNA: TGCGCCAGCAGCTTGGTTTGGGCTTCAAGCGGAGATACGCAGTATTTT.